The 2 T cell receptor beta chains below were found in one sample sequenced in a study of CD8 T cells in Susac syndrome. RNA, at about 0.45 to 1 ug, was reverse transcribed with random hexamers. TCRdb reanalysed the immunoSEQ multiplex PCR reads using MiXCR and keeps one entry per CDR3 protein. The table has about 200,000 distinct CDR3 sequences, around 96% seen once. The sequenced material came from CD4+ T cells from PBMCs. These TCRs come from a human donor with multiple sclerosis.

The chain uses TRBV29-1 and TRBJ2-1; D is ambiguous. The ends were cut back, 6 bases at V and 3 bases at J, with 9 bases in the middle. This CDR3 comprises 12 residues. CDR1 and CDR2 from the germline V gene are SQVTM and ANQGSEA. CDR3 DNA: TGCAGCGTGAAGGCGGACTACAATGAGCAGTTCTTC. Translated, it gives CSVKADYNEQFF.

V gene TRBV20-1 combines with J gene TRBJ2-4; TRBD2 aligns across 8 bases. Per the germline V gene, CDR1 is DFQATT and CDR2 is SNEGSKA (reference sequence). This CDR3 spans 14 amino acids. J was trimmed by 1 base and V by 3 bases; bases with no gene match: 2. The CDR3 nucleotides are TGCAGTGCTAGCGGGGGGGTGGCCAAAAACATTCAGTACTTC. Its translation is CSASGGVAKNIQYF.